These T cell receptor beta chains were read from a single sample in a study of CD8+ T cells in alopecia areata. The protocol was immunoSEQ multiplex PCR, while the TCRdb copy is restricted to in-frame clones and leaves out a portion. Here the sample spans just over 150,000 clones, 65% being singletons. This material consisted of CD4+ T cells sorted from blood, taken at week 4, from a patient treated with tofacitinib. The source of these receptors is a human donor with alopecia areata. Both conserved end residues are part of each CDR3. A D gene is named only where the DNA matches it firmly. A row's size may be missing; if present it is once, few, many or a size class.

cdr3_nt | cdr3_aa | clone_size | v_call | d_call | j_call
TGTGCCTGGAGTAGCTCTGGGGCCAACGTCCTGACTTTC | CAWSSSGANVLTF | . | TRBV30 | . | TRBJ2-6
TGTGCCAGCCAGGAGAGCTCCTATAATTCACCCCTCCACTTT | CASQESSYNSPLHF | . | TRBV6-5 | . | TRBJ1-6
TGCGCCAGCAGCTTGGATCACGCGAACACCGGGGAGCTGTTTTTT | CASSLDHANTGELFF | . | TRBV5-1 | . | TRBJ2-2
TGCGCCAGCAGCCTGGACCTCTATTCACCCCTCCACTTT | CASSLDLYSPLHF | . | TRBV5-1 | . | TRBJ1-6
TGTGCCAGCAGCGTAGGGACAGGGGATTCACCCCTCCACTTT | CASSVGTGDSPLHF | once | TRBV9 | TRBD1 | TRBJ1-6
TGTGCCAGCAGCTTAGCGGGGGCAGAGACCCAGTACTTC | CASSLAGAETQYF | . | TRBV13 | . | TRBJ2-5
TGCGCCAGCAGCCAAAGACAGGGTTCCGACACCGGGGAGCTGTTTTTT | CASSQRQGSDTGELFF | . | TRBV4-1 | TRBD1 | TRBJ2-2
TGTGCCAGCAGGCCGGAGGGGGCAGGCTACGAGCAGTACTTC | CASRPEGAGYEQYF | . | TRBV2 | . | TRBJ2-7
TGTGCCTGGAGTCGCAGTCTAGGGAACACTGAAGCTTTCTTT | CAWSRSLGNTEAFF | . | TRBV30 | . | TRBJ1-1
TGTGCCAGCAGCGCGGGACAGGGTAATGAAAAACTGTTTTTT | CASSAGQGNEKLFF | . | TRBV7-9 | TRBD1 | TRBJ1-4
TGTGCCATCAGCGACAGGGCCTATGGCTACACCTTC | CAISDRAYGYTF | once | TRBV10-3 | TRBD1 | TRBJ1-2
TGTGCCAGTAGCCGACCCAGCGGAGCGGGGGGGCCGAATGAGCAGTTCTTC | CASSRPSGAGGPNEQFF | . | TRBV19 | TRBD2 | TRBJ2-1
TGTGCCAGCAGCTGGGGGAGCAACTCCTACGAGCAGTACTTC | CASSWGSNSYEQYF | . | TRBV5-6 | . | TRBJ2-7
TGTGCCACCAGCCGAAAGCGGGGACCACCGACAGATACGCAGTATTTT | CATSRKRGPPTDTQYF | . | TRBV15 | TRBD2 | TRBJ2-3
TGCAGCGCCACGACTAGCGGGGCTAGCACAGATACGCAGTATTTT | CSATTSGASTDTQYF | . | TRBV29-1 | TRBD2 | TRBJ2-3
TGCGCCAGCAGCCGAGGGACAGGGGGCGCTGATTCACCCCTCCACTTT | CASSRGTGGADSPLHF | . | TRBV4-3 | TRBD1 | TRBJ1-6
TGCGCCAGCAGCTCCTGGACTAGCACAGATACGCAGTATTTT | CASSSWTSTDTQYF | . | TRBV5-1 | . | TRBJ2-3
TGCAGCGTTGACCGGACAGGGGGCGTCTATGGCTACACCTTC | CSVDRTGGVYGYTF | . | TRBV29-1 | TRBD1 | TRBJ1-2
TGTGCCAGCAGCTGGGGACAGGCAAGCTATGGCTACACCTTC | CASSWGQASYGYTF | . | TRBV6-6 | TRBD1 | TRBJ1-2
TGCAGCGTCGGGGCGTCAGCCAAAAACATTCAGTACTTC | CSVGASAKNIQYF | . | TRBV29-1 | . | TRBJ2-4
TGTGCCAGCAGCTTAGTTACAGGGTCTGGGGCCAACGTCCTGACTTTC | CASSLVTGSGANVLTF | . | TRBV7-9 | . | TRBJ2-6
TGTGCCAGCAGCGCACTGGACAGGGATACGGAAAAACTGTTTTTT | CASSALDRDTEKLFF | few | TRBV7-8 | TRBD1 | TRBJ1-4
TGTGCCAGCAGCTTAGGCAGGGTCTATGGCTACACCTTC | CASSLGRVYGYTF | once | TRBV11-2 | . | TRBJ1-2
TGTGCCTGGAGGGACGGATCCTACGAGCAGTACTTC | CAWRDGSYEQYF | . | TRBV30 | . | TRBJ2-7
TGTGCCATCAGTGAGCGACAGGGGTATTCACCCCTCCACTTT | CAISERQGYSPLHF | few | TRBV10-3 | TRBD1 | TRBJ1-6
TGTGCCAGCAGCTTGGGCAGGGAGAGCACTGAAGCTTTCTTT | CASSLGRESTEAFF | . | TRBV11-3 | . | TRBJ1-1
TGTGCCTGGAGCAGGGAAGGGGGGGACTATGGCTACACCTTC | CAWSREGGDYGYTF | . | TRBV30 | . | TRBJ1-2
TGTGCCAGTAGTATAGGGGGCAATCAGCCCCAGCATTTT | CASSIGGNQPQHF | few | TRBV19 | . | TRBJ1-5
TGCGCCAGCAGCCAAGGCCCAGGGCTTGGGGAGCAGTACTTC | CASSQGPGLGEQYF | . | TRBV4-1 | . | TRBJ2-7
TGCGCCAGCAGCTTTCGGGAATACACAGATACGCAGTATTTT | CASSFREYTDTQYF | . | TRBV5-1 | . | TRBJ2-3
TGTGCCAGCAGCTTGGATCCCGTGGGGTCCTACAATGAGCAGTTCTTC | CASSLDPVGSYNEQFF | . | TRBV5-6 | . | TRBJ2-1
TGTGCCTGGAGTGTAATTTCAGCTCAGCCCCAGCATTTT | CAWSVISAQPQHF | . | TRBV30 | . | TRBJ1-5
TGTGCCAGCAGTGATCCCGGCCCTAACTACAATGAGCAGTTCTTC | CASSDPGPNYNEQFF | . | TRBV25-1 | . | TRBJ2-1
TGTGCCAGCCACCCTCGGTGGGGGGCGAATTCCTACGAGCAGTACTTC | CASHPRWGANSYEQYF | few | TRBV5-6 | . | TRBJ2-7
TGCAGCGTTGATGCCGGGGCAGATACGCAGTATTTT | CSVDAGADTQYF | . | TRBV29-1 | . | TRBJ2-3
TGCAGCGTTGCAACCGGGGAAGAGACCCAGTACTTC | CSVATGEETQYF | . | TRBV29-1 | . | TRBJ2-5
TGCGCCAGCAGCCAAGAACCCCGGACGTACTCACCCCTCCACTTT | CASSQEPRTYSPLHF | . | TRBV4-1 | . | TRBJ1-6
TGTGCCAGCAGCTTAGTGGGGAATTCACCCCTCCACTTT | CASSLVGNSPLHF | many | TRBV7-2 | . | TRBJ1-6
TGCAGCGTTGGTCCGACCGGACTCTCTGCAAGGGGGGAGACCCAGTACTTC | CSVGPTGLSARGETQYF | . | TRBV29-1 | . | TRBJ2-5
TGCAGCGTTTCCAGCTCCTACGAGCAGTACTTC | CSVSSSYEQYF | . | TRBV29-1 | . | TRBJ2-7
TGTGCCAGCAGGGCGGGGACAGGGTCTAATTCACCCCTCCACTTT | CASRAGTGSNSPLHF | few | TRBV27 | TRBD1 | TRBJ1-6
TGTGCCACCAGCAGAGAGGCAGAACCAACCTCTGGGGCCAACGTCCTGACTTTC | CATSREAEPTSGANVLTF | . | TRBV15 | . | TRBJ2-6
TGTGCTAGTGGTTCCCCCCTGGGGTTAAGCACAGATACGCAGTATTTT | CASGSPLGLSTDTQYF | . | TRBV12-5 | . | TRBJ2-3
TGCAGCGTTGTACCCATCGTCAGGGGGCGAGAAGATACGCAGTATTTT | CSVVPIVRGREDTQYF | . | TRBV29-1 | TRBD1 | TRBJ2-3
TGTGCCAGCAGCCAAGACAGGGACTATGGCTACACCTTC | CASSQDRDYGYTF | once | TRBV14 | . | TRBJ1-2
TGTGCCAGCAGCTCAATATGGGAGACCCAGTACTTC | CASSSIWETQYF | . | TRBV7-6 | . | TRBJ2-5
TGTGCCAGCACAGACAGGGGTGGAACTGAAGCTTTCTTT | CASTDRGGTEAFF | few | TRBV6-6 | TRBD1 | TRBJ1-1
TGTGCCTGGAGTGTGTCAGGCAGAGGGTACGAGCAGTACTTC | CAWSVSGRGYEQYF | . | TRBV30 | . | TRBJ2-7
TGTGCCAGCAGTGAATATCCCTCAACAGGGTGGAGGGAAAAACTGTTTTTT | CASSEYPSTGWREKLFF | . | TRBV25-1 | . | TRBJ1-4
TGCAGCGTTGGTGGGCCCAGTCATACAGATACGCAGTATTTT | CSVGGPSHTDTQYF | few | TRBV29-1 | . | TRBJ2-3
TGTGCCAGCAGCTACGGGGGGACCTCCTACGAGCAGTACTTC | CASSYGGTSYEQYF | few | TRBV14 | TRBD2 | TRBJ2-7
TGTGCCAGCAGCCCTTCGACCCAAGAGACCCAGTACTTC | CASSPSTQETQYF | once | TRBV11-2 | . | TRBJ2-5
TGTGCCAGCAGCGAATGGGACTTTCGCGGTCGGCAGTTCTTC | CASSEWDFRGRQFF | . | TRBV2 | . | TRBJ2-1